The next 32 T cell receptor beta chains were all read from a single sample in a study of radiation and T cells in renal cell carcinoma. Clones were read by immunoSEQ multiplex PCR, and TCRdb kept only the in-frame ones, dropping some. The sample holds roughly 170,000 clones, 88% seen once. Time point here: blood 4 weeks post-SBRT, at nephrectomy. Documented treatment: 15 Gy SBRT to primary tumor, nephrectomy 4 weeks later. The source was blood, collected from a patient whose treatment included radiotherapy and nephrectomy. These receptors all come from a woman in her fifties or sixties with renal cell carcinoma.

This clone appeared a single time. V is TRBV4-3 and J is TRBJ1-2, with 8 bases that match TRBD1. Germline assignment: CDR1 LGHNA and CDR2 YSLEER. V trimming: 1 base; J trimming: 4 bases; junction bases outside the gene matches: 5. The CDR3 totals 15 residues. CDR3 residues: CASSQGAGGSYGYTF. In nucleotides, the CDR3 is TGCGCCAGCAGCCAAGGTGCAGGGGGCTCCTATGGCTACACCTTC.

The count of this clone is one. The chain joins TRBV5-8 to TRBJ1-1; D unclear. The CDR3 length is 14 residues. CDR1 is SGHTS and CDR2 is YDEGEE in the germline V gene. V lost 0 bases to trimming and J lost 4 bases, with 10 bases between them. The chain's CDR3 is CASSLGVRRTEAFF. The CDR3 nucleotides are TGTGCCAGCAGCTTGGGGGTTAGGCGCACTGAAGCTTTCTTT.

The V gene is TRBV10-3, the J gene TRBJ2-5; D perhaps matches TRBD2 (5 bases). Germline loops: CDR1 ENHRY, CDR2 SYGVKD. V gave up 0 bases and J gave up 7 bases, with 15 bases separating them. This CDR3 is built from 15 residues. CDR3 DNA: TGTGCCATCAGTGAGTCATCGTTTTATGAGGGGACCCAGTACTTC. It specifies CAISESSFYEGTQYF.

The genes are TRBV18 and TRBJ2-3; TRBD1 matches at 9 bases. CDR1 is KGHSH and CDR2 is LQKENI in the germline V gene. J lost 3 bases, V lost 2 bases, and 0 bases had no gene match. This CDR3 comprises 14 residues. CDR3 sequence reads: CASSPGTGTDTQYF. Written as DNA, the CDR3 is TGTGCCAGCTCACCAGGGACAGGGACAGATACGCAGTATTTT.

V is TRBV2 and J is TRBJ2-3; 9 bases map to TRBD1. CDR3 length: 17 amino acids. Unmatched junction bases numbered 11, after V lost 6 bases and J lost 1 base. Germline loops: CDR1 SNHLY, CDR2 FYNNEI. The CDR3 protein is CASSGLGQGSRTDTQYF. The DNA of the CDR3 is TGTGCCAGCAGCGGTCTGGGACAGGGTTCCCGCACAGATACGCAGTATTTT.

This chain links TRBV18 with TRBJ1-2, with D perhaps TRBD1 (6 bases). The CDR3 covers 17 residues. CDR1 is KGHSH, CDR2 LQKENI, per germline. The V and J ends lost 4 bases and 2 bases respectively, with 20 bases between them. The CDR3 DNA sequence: TGTGCCAGCTCACGGATAATACAGGGAAGAGGGAACTATGGCTACACCTTC. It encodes CASSRIIQGRGNYGYTF.

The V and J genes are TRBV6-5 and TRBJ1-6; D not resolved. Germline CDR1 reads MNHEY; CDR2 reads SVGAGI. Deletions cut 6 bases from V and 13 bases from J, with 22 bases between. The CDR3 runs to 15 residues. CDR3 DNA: TGTGCCAGCAGGAGCCTAACCCCAGGTTTATCTCCCCTCCACTTT. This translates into CASRSLTPGLSPLHF.

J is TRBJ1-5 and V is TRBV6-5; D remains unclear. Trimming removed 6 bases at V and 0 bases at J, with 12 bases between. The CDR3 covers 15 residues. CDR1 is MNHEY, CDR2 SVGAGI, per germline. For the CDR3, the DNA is TGTGCCAGCAGGAGGAGGCAGGATAGCAATCAGCCCCAGCATTTT. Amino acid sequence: CASRRRQDSNQPQHF.

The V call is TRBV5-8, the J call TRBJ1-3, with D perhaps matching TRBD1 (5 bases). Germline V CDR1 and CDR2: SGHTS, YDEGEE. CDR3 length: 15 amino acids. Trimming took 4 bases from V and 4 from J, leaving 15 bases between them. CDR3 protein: CASSIFPGSGNTIYF. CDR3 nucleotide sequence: TGTGCCAGCAGCATTTTTCCAGGGAGCGGAAACACCATATATTTT. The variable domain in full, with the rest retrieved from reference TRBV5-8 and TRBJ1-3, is EAGVTQSPTHLIKTRGQQATLRCSPISGHTSVYWYQQALGLGLQFLLWYDEGEERNRGNFPPRFSGRQFPNYSSELNVNALELEDSALYLCASSIFPGSGNTIYFGEGSWLTVV.

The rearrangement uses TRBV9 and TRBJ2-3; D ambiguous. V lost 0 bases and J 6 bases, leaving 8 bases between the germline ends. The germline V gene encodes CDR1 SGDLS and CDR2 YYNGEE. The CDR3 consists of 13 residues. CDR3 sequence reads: CASSVDWQDTQYF. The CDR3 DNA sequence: TGTGCCAGCAGCGTAGACTGGCAGGATACGCAGTATTTT. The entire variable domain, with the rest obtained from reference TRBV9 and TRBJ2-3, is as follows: DSGVTQTPKHLITATGQRVTLRCSPRSGDLSVYWYQQSLDQGLQFLIQYYNGEERAKGNILERFSAQQFPDLHSELNLSSLELGDSALYFCASSVDWQDTQYFGPGTRLTVL.

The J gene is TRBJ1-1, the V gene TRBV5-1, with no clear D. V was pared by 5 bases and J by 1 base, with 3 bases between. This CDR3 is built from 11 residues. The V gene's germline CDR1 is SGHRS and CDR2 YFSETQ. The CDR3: CASRENTEAFF. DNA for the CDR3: TGCGCCAGCAGGGAGAACACTGAAGCTTTCTTT.

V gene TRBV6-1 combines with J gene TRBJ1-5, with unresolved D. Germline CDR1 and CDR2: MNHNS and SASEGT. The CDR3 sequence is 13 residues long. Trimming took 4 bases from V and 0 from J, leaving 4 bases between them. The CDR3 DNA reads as TGTGCCAGCAGTGGATATAGCAATCAGCCCCAGCATTTT. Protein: CASSGYSNQPQHF.

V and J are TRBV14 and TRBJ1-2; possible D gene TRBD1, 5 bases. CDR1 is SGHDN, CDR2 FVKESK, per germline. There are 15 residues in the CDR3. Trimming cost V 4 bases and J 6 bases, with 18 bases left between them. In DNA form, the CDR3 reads TGTGCCAGCAGCCCCCAACAGGCCCGGGGAGATGGCTACACCTTC. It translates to CASSPQQARGDGYTF. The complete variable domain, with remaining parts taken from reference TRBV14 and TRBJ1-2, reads EAGVTQFPSHSVIEKGQTVTLRCDPISGHDNLYWYRRVMGKEIKFLLHFVKESKQDESGMPNNRFLAERTGGTYSTLKVQPAELEDSGVYFCASSPQQARGDGYTFGSGTRLTVV.

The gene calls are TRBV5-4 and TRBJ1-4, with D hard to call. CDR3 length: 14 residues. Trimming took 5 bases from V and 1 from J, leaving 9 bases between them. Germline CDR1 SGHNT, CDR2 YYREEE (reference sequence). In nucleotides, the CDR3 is TGTGCCAGCAGTCTGGACCTAACTAATGAAAAACTGTTTTTT. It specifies CASSLDLTNEKLFF.

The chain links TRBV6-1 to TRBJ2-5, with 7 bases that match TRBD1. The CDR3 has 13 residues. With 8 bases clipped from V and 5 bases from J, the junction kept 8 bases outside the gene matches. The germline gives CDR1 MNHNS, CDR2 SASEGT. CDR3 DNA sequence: TGTGCCAGCGACAGGGAACGGCGGGAGACCCAGTACTTC. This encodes CASDRERRETQYF.

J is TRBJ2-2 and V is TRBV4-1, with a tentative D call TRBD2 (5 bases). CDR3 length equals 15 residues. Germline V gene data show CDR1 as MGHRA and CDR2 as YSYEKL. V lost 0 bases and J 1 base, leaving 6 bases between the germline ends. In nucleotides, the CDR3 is TGCGCCAGCAGCCAAGAGGACTTGAACACCGGGGAGCTGTTTTTT. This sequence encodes CASSQEDLNTGELFF.

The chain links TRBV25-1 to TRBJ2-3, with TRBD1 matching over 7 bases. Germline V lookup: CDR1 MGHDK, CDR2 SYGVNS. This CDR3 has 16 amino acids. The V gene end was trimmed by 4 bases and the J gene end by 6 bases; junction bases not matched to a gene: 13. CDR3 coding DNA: TGTGCCAGCAGTGGCCCGAGGGGACAGCTTGGGGATACGCAGTATTTT. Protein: CASSGPRGQLGDTQYF.

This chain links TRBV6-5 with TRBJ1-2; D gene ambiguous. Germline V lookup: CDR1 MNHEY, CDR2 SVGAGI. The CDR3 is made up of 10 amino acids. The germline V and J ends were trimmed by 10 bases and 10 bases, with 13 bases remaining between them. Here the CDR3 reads CATREIFYTF. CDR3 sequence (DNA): TGTGCCACCCGGGAGATATTCTACACCTTC.

The CDR3 sequence: CASSQKTGTGMKTFF. CDR3 bases: TGCGCCAGCAGCCAAAAGACAGGGACCGGAATGAAAACGTTTTTT. J is TRBJ1-4 and V is TRBV4-1, with 7 bases lining up with TRBD1. CDR3 length: 15 amino acids. J gave up 16 bases and V 2 bases, and 16 bases lay outside the gene matches. CDR1 is MGHRA, CDR2 YSYEKL, per germline.

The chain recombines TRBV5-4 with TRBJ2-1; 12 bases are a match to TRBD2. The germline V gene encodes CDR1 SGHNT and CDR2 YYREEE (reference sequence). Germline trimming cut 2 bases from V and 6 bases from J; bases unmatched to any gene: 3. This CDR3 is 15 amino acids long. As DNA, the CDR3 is TGTGCCAGCAGCTTACGACTAGCGGGGGCCAATGAGCAGTTCTTC. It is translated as CASSLRLAGANEQFF.

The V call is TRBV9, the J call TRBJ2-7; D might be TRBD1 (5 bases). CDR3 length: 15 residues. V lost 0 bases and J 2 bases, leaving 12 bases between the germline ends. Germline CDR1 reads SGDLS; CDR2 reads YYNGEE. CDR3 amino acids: CASSVGTGLTYEQYF. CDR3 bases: TGTGCCAGCAGCGTAGGCACAGGTCTTACCTACGAGCAGTACTTC. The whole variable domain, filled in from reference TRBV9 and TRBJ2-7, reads DSGVTQTPKHLITATGQRVTLRCSPRSGDLSVYWYQQSLDQGLQFLIQYYNGEERAKGNILERFSAQQFPDLHSELNLSSLELGDSALYFCASSVGTGLTYEQYFGPGTRLTVT.

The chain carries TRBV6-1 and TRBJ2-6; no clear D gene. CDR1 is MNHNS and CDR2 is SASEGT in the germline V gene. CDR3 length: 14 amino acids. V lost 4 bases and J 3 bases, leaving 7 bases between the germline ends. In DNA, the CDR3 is TGTGCCAGCAGTGTGGTAGATGGGGCCAACGTCCTGACTTTC. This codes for CASSVVDGANVLTF.

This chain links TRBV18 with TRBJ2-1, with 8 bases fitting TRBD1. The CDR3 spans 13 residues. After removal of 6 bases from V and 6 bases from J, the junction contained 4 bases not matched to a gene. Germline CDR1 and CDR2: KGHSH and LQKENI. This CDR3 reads CASSLDRANEQFF. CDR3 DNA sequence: TGTGCCAGCTCCCTGGACAGGGCCAATGAGCAGTTCTTC.

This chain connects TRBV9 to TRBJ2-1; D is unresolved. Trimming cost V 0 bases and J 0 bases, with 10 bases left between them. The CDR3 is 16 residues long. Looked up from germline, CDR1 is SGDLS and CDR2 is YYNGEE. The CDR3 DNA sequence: TGTGCCAGCAGCGTAGCGGACCTAGGCTCCTACAATGAGCAGTTCTTC. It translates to CASSVADLGSYNEQFF.

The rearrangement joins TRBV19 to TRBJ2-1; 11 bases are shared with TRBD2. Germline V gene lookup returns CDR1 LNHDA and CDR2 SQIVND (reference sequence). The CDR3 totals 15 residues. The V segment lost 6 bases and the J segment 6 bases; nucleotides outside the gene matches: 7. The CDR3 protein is CASRAGTSGVNEQFF. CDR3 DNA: TGTGCCAGTAGGGCGGGGACTAGCGGCGTCAATGAGCAGTTCTTC.

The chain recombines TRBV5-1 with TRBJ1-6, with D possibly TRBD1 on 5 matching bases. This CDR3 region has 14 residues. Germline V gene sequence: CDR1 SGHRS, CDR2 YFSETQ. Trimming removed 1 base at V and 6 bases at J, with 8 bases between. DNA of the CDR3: TGCGCCAGCAGCTTGTCAGGGATTAATTCACCCCTCCACTTT. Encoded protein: CASSLSGINSPLHF.

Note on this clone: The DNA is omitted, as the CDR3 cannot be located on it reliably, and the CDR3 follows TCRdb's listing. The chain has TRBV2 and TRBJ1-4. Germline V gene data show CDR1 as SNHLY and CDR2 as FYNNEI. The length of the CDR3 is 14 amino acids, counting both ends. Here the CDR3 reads CASSILGANEKLFF.

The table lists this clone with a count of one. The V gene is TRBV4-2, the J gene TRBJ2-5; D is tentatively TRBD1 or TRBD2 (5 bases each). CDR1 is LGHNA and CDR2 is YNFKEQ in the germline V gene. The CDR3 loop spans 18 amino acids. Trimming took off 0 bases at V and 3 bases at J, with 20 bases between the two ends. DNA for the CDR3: TGTGCCAGCAGCCAAGAGCATGCACGGGGCGTAATGGAAGAGACCCAGTACTTC. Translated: CASSQEHARGVMEETQYF.

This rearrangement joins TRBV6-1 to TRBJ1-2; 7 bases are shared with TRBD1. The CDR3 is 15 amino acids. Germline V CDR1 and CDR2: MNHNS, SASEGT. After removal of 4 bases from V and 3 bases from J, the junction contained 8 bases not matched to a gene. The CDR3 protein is CASSGRQGTDYGYTF. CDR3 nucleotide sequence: TGTGCCAGCAGTGGGCGACAGGGAACCGACTATGGCTACACCTTC.

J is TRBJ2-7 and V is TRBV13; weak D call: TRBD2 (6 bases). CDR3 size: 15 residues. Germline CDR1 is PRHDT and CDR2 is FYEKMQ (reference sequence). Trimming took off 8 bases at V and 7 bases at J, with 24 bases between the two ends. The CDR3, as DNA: TGTGCCAGCCTGCGGGGCGAAGTGGGCACCTCGGAGCAGTACTTC. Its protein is CASLRGEVGTSEQYF.

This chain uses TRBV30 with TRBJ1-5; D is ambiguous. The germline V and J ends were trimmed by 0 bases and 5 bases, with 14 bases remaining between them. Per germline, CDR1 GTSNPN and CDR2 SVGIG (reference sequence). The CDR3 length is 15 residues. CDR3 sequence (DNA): TGTGCCTGGAGTGTCCAGGTCGGATTAGATCAGCCCCAGCATTTT. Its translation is CAWSVQVGLDQPQHF.

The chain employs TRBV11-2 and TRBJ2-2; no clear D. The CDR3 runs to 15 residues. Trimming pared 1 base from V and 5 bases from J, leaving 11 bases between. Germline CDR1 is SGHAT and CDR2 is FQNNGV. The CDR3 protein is CASSLVGHGTGELFF. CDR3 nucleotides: TGTGCCAGCAGCTTAGTGGGTCACGGAACCGGGGAGCTGTTTTTT.